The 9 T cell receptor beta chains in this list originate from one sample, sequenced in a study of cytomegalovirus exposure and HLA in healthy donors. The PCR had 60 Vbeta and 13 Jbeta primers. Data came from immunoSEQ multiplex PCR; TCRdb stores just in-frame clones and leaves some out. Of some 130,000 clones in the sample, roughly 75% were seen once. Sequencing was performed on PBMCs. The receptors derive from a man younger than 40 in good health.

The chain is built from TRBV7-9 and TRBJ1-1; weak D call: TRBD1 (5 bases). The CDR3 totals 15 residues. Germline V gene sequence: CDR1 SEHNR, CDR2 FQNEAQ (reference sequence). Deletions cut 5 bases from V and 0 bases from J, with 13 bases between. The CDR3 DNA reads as TGTGCCAGCAGCCCGGGCTGGGGCATGAACACTGAAGCTTTCTTT. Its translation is CASSPGWGMNTEAFF.

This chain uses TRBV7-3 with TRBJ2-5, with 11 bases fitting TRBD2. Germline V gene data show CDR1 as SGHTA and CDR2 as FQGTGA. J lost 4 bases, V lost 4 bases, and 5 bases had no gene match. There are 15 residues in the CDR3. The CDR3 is CASSSSGTSGETQYF. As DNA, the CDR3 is TGTGCCAGCAGCTCCTCCGGGACTAGCGGAGAGACCCAGTACTTC. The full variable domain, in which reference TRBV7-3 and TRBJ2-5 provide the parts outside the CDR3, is GAGVSQTPSNKVTEKGKYVELRCDPISGHTALYWYRQSLGQGPEFLIYFQGTGAADDSGLPNDRFFAVRPEGSVSTLKIQRTERGDSAVYLCASSSSGTSGETQYFGPGTRLLVL.

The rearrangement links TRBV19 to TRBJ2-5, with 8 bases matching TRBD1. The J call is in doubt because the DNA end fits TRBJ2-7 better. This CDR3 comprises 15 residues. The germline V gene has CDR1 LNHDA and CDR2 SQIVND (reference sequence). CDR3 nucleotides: TGTGCCAGCGATAACCCGGGACAGGCAACCTACGAGCAGTACTTC. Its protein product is CASDNPGQATYEQYF.

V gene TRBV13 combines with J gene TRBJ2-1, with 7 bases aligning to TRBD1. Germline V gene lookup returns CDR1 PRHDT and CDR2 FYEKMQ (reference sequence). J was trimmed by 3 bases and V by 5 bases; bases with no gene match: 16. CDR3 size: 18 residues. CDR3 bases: TGTGCCAGCAGCCCAGGACAGGCCGGGACAAAACTCTACAATGAGCAGTTCTTC. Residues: CASSPGQAGTKLYNEQFF.

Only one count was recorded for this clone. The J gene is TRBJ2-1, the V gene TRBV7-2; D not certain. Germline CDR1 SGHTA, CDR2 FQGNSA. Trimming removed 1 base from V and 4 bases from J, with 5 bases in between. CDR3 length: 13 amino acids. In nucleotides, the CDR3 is TGTGCCAGCAGCTTAGTGCAGTACAATGAGCAGTTCTTC. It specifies CASSLVQYNEQFF.

DNA of the CDR3: TGTGCCAGCAGCTTAGGGACAGGTAGCGACGAGCAGTACTTC. Its protein product is CASSLGTGSDEQYF. V and J are TRBV11-2 and TRBJ2-7; 7 bases are a match to TRBD1. J was trimmed by 5 bases and V by 1 base; bases with no gene match: 5. This CDR3 region has 14 residues. Per germline, CDR1 SGHAT and CDR2 FQNNGV.

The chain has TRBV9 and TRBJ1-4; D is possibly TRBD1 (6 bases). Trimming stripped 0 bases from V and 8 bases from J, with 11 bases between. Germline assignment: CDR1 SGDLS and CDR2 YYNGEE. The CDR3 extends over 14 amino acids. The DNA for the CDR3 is TGTGCCAGCAGCGTAGAAGGGACAAACGAAAAACTGTTTTTT. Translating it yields CASSVEGTNEKLFF.

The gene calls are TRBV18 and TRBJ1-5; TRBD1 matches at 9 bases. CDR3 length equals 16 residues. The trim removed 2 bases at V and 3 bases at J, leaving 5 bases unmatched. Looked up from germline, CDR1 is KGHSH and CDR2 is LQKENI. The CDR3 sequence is CASSPGTGSLNQPQHF. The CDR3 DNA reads TGTGCCAGCTCACCAGGGACAGGGTCCCTCAATCAGCCCCAGCATTTT.

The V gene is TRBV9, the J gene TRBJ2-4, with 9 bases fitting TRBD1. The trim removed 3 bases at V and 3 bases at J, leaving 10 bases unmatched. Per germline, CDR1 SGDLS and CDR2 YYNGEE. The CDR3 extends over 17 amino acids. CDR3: CASSAATGGGSKNIQYF. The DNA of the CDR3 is TGTGCCAGCAGCGCAGCTACAGGGGGCGGTAGCAAAAACATTCAGTACTTC. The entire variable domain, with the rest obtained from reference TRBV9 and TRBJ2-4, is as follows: DSGVTQTPKHLITATGQRVTLRCSPRSGDLSVYWYQQSLDQGLQFLIQYYNGEERAKGNILERFSAQQFPDLHSELNLSSLELGDSALYFCASSAATGGGSKNIQYFGAGTRLSVL.